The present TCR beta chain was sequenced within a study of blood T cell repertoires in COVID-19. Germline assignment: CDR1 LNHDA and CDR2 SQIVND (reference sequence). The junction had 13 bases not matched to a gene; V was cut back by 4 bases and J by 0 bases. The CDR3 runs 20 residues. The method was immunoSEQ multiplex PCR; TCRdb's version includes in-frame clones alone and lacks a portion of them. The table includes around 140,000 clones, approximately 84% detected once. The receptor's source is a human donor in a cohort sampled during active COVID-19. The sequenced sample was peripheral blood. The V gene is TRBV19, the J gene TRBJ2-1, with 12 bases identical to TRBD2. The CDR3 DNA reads TGTGCCAGTAGTACGCCCCGCCTAGCGGGAGGGAAAAGCTCCTACAATGAGCAGTTCTTC. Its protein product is CASSTPRLAGGKSSYNEQFF. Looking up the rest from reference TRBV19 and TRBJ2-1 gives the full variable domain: DGGITQSPKYLFRKEGQNVTLSCEQNLNHDAMYWYRQDPGQGLRLIYYSQIVNDFQKGDIAEGYSVSREKKESFPLTVTSAQKNPTAFYLCASSTPRLAGGKSSYNEQFFGPGTRLTVL.